What follows are 27 T cell receptor beta chains derived from one specimen sequenced in a study of breast tumors, draining lymph nodes, adjacent tissues. The lymph nodes were axillary draining lymph nodes from breast cancer patients. MiXCR was run by TCRdb on the multiplex PCR reads, yielding one entry per CDR3 protein. In the table there are 140,000 to 150,000 distinct CDR3 sequences, roughly 33% of which are singletons. The sample consisted of axillary lymph node tissue. Receptors were obtained from a female donor with breast cancer. Some clones in this sample may be carry-over from other donors' samples.

As for this clonotype: An end of the junction does not agree with germline; a read error may underlie this. The chain is built from TRBV6-2 or TRBV6-3 and TRBJ2-6, with D perhaps TRBD1 (6 bases). This CDR3 region has 13 residues. Germline-derived CDR1 and CDR2 are MNHEY and SVGEGT. Written as DNA, the CDR3 is TGTGCCAGCACCCCGGCAGGGGTGCGGCCTGAAGCTTTC. Protein product: CASTPAGVRPEAF.

This clonotype occurred many times. The chain combines TRBV6-2 or TRBV6-3 with TRBJ2-7; possibly TRBD1 for D (7 bases). There are 14 residues in the CDR3. Germline CDR1 reads MNHEY; CDR2 reads SVGEGT. Trimming took off 6 bases at V and 2 bases at J, with 14 bases between the two ends. The CDR3 reads CASSEQGGPYEQYV. The DNA for the CDR3 is TGTGCCAGCAGCGAGCAGGGGGGTCCCTACGAGCAGTACGTC.

The chain is built from TRBV9 and TRBJ2-1, with D perhaps TRBD2 (5 bases). Germline V gene data show CDR1 as SGDLS and CDR2 as YYNGEE. The CDR3 length is 13 residues. Trimming stripped 0 bases from V and 9 bases from J, with 10 bases between. In DNA form, the CDR3 reads TGTGCCAGCAGCGTAGAACTAGGACCTGAGCAGTTCTTC. This codes for CASSVELGPEQFF.

V usage is TRBV12-3 or TRBV12-4 and J usage is TRBJ2-1; D is perhaps TRBD1 (6 bases). Trimming stripped 9 bases from V and 3 bases from J, with 24 bases between. The CDR3 loop spans 17 amino acids. The CDR3 coding sequence is TGTGCCAGTAGATTAACCCTCCCGGAACAGGGCTACAATGAGCAGTTCTTC. This codes for CASRLTLPEQGYNEQFF.

This clonotype appeared a single time. The chain carries TRBV9 and TRBJ2-3; 8 bases map to TRBD2. This CDR3 has 17 amino acids. With V trimmed by 0 bases and J by 4 bases, 10 bases remained unmatched. Per germline, CDR1 SGDLS and CDR2 YYNGEE. The DNA for the CDR3 is TGTGCCAGCAGCGTAGATGGGGCTAGCGGGTTAGCAGATACGCAGTATTTT. Protein product: CASSVDGASGLADTQYF.

This clonotype was found a few times. The CDR3 sequence: CASSLGSWDKNTGELFF. The CDR3 DNA is TGTGCCAGCAGCTTAGGTAGTTGGGACAAGAACACCGGGGAGCTGTTTTTT. The rearrangement links TRBV11-1 to TRBJ2-2, with D tentatively TRBD1 (6 bases). Germline V CDR1 and CDR2: SGHAT, FQDESV (reference sequence). The V and J ends lost 1 base and 1 base respectively, with 13 bases between them. The CDR3 is 17 residues long.

This clonotype was counted ten times or more. V and J are TRBV28 and TRBJ1-6, with D possibly TRBD1 on 5 matching bases. The germline gives CDR1 MDHEN, CDR2 SYDVKM. Between the trimmed V and J ends, which lost 2 bases and 7 bases, there was a span of 12 bases. This CDR3 has 15 amino acids. CDR3 sequence (DNA): TGTGCCAGCAGTTTAGGGGGTTACGACAATTCACCCCTCCACTTT. Protein: CASSLGGYDNSPLHF. The variable domain in full, with the rest retrieved from reference TRBV28 and TRBJ1-6, is DVKVTQSSRYLVKRTGEKVFLECVQDMDHENMFWYRQDPGLGLRLIYFSYDVKMKEKGDIPEGYSVSREKKERFSLILESASTNQTSMYLCASSLGGYDNSPLHFGNGTRLTVT.

The sample holds many counts of this clonotype. The J gene is TRBJ2-6, the V gene TRBV6-1, with D hard to call. The CDR3 length is 13 residues. V was cut by 5 bases and J by 2 bases, with 4 bases left in between. Germline CDR1 MNHNS, CDR2 SASEGT. The CDR3 reads CASSTPGANVLTF. CDR3 in DNA: TGTGCCAGCAGTACCCCTGGGGCCAACGTCCTGACTTTC.

In this sample, this clonotype turned up once. The genes are TRBV6-1 and TRBJ2-1; TRBD1 matches 8 bases. Germline CDR1 reads MNHNS; CDR2 reads SASEGT. The trim removed 4 bases at V and 8 bases at J, leaving 4 bases unmatched. The CDR3 is 13 amino acids. The CDR3 DNA reads TGTGCCAGCAGTGGAGGACAGGGCGATGAGCAGTTCTTC. Translation: CASSGGQGDEQFF.

This clonotype was detected ten times or more. The chain employs TRBV5-1 and TRBJ2-1; 13 bases agree with TRBD2. This CDR3 has 21 residues. Germline loops: CDR1 SGHRS, CDR2 YFSETQ. J was trimmed by 2 bases and V by 4 bases; bases with no gene match: 18. The CDR3 coding sequence is TGCGCCAGCAGCCCAGGTCTCCCGACGGGACTAGCGGGACTACCCTACAATGAGCAGTTCTTC. Translated: CASSPGLPTGLAGLPYNEQFF.

The chain joins TRBV20-1 to TRBJ2-7; perhaps TRBD2 as D (7 bases). V lost 3 bases and J 7 bases, leaving 22 bases between the germline ends. Germline lookup yields CDR1 DFQATT and CDR2 SNEGSKA (reference sequence). The CDR3 loop spans 15 amino acids. The CDR3 DNA sequence: TGCAGTGCTAGCATGAGAGGGGGGGCGGCCGGGGAGCAGTACGTC. Translation: CSASMRGGAAGEQYV.

This clonotype was recorded at least ten times. The chain has TRBV12-3 or TRBV12-4 and TRBJ1-3, with D perhaps matching TRBD1 (5 bases). With 4 bases removed from V and 4 bases from J, the gap between germline ends came to 14 bases. The CDR3 length is 15 residues. CDR3 DNA sequence: TGTGCCAGCAGTTCTTCCGTGGGGCCAGGAAACACCATATATTTT. Amino acid sequence: CASSSSVGPGNTIYF.

This CDR3 reads CATSSQGLAGVETQYF. CDR3 bases: TGTGCCACCAGCAGCCAAGGACTAGCGGGGGTGGAGACCCAGTACTTC. The chain combines TRBV15 with TRBJ2-5, with 13 bases matching TRBD2. J gave up 5 bases and V 3 bases, and 6 bases lay outside the gene matches. The CDR3 totals 16 residues. CDR1 and CDR2 from the germline V gene are LNHNV and YYDKDF (reference sequence).

This clonotype was counted ten times or more. DNA for the CDR3: TGTGCCAGCAGGGACAGGGCGACTAATGAAAAACTGTTTTTT. Translated: CASRDRATNEKLFF. This chain connects TRBV6-5 to TRBJ1-4; 8 bases are a match to TRBD1. Germline V gives CDR1 MNHEY, CDR2 SVGAGI. The CDR3 has 14 amino acids. V dropped 6 bases and J dropped 2; count of bases not matched to a gene: 2.

This clonotype was recorded a few times. The gene calls are TRBV20-1 and TRBJ1-3, with D unclear. The CDR3 is 15 amino acids. V lost 5 bases, J lost 0 bases, and 14 bases lay in between. Per the germline V gene, CDR1 is DFQATT and CDR2 is SNEGSKA (reference sequence). This chain's CDR3 is CSAETRANSGNTIYF. The CDR3 DNA is TGCAGTGCTGAAACTCGGGCCAACTCTGGAAACACCATATATTTT.

In its sample, this clonotype was seen many times. The V gene is TRBV5-4, the J gene TRBJ2-1; D might be TRBD1 (6 bases). The CDR3 is 16 amino acids. Trimming cost V 4 bases and J 0 bases, with 14 bases left between them. Looked up from germline, CDR1 is SGHNT and CDR2 is YYREEE (reference sequence). The DNA of the CDR3 is TGTGCCAGCAGCGTCCCCCTAGGGGGCTCCTACAATGAGCAGTTCTTC. Its protein is CASSVPLGGSYNEQFF.

This clonotype was seen at least ten times. The chain has TRBV6-2 or TRBV6-3 and TRBJ2-7, with a possible D match to TRBD1 (6 bases). The V and J ends lost 6 bases and 2 bases respectively, with 14 bases between them. Germline loops: CDR1 MNHEY, CDR2 SVGEGT. This CDR3 region has 14 residues. The CDR3 coding sequence is TGTGCCAGCAGCGATTGGGGGCGAGCCTACGAGCAGTACGTC. This translates into CASSDWGRAYEQYV.

About this clonotype: A junction boundary mismatches the germline segment, possibly from a read error. The genes are TRBV7-8 and TRBJ1-1; D remains unclear. The length of the CDR3 is 17 residues. Germline CDR1 is SGHVS and CDR2 is FQNEAQ. CDR3 nucleotides: TGTGCCGGCAGCTTAGCGCGTTGGGCAGCGCCGAACACTGAAGCTTTCTTT. As protein: CAGSLARWAAPNTEAFF. Together with reference TRBV7-8 and TRBJ1-1, the CDR3 gives the full variable domain: GAGVSQSPRYKVAKRGQDVALRCDPISGHVSLFWYQQALGQGPEFLTYFQNEAQLDKSGLPSDRFFAERPEGSVSTLKIQRTQQEDSAVYLCAGSLARWAAPNTEAFFGQGTRLTVV.

This clonotype was counted ten times or more. The chain is built from TRBV6-6 and TRBJ2-3, with TRBD2 identical over 13 bases. The CDR3 sequence is 18 residues long. The junction had 8 bases not matched to a gene; V was cut back by 0 bases and J by 5 bases. Germline assignment: CDR1 MNHNY and CDR2 SVGAGI (reference sequence). CDR3 nucleotide sequence: TGTGCCAGCAGTTACTCGACGACTAGCGGGGGGATTCGAGATACGCAGTATTTT. Its translation: CASSYSTTSGGIRDTQYF.

The table lists this clonotype with a few counts. The rearrangement links TRBV6-1 to TRBJ2-6; D is unclear. V was cut by 5 bases and J by 0 bases, with 8 bases left in between. Per the germline V gene, CDR1 is MNHNS and CDR2 is SASEGT. The CDR3 extends over 15 amino acids. For the CDR3, the DNA is TGTGCCAGCAGTCCAAGTCGCTCTGGGGCCAACGTCCTGACTTTC. It translates to CASSPSRSGANVLTF.

This chain links TRBV5-1 with TRBJ2-7, with D possibly being TRBD2 (11 bases). Trimming took off 1 base at V and 4 bases at J, with 27 bases between the two ends. The CDR3 extends over 19 amino acids. Germline assignment: CDR1 SGHRS and CDR2 YFSETQ. CDR3 sequence reads: CASSLLAGGRQGAKYEQYF. CDR3 DNA sequence: TGCGCCAGCAGCTTGCTAGCGGGGGGAAGACAGGGGGCTAAATACGAGCAGTACTTC.

The chain uses TRBV12-3 or TRBV12-4 and TRBJ1-1; no definite D call. The CDR3 contains 14 residues. Trimming stripped 2 bases from V and 4 bases from J, with 11 bases between. CDR3 protein: CASSLSGVFTEAFF. CDR3 in DNA: TGTGCCAGCAGTTTATCTGGGGTGTTCACTGAAGCTTTCTTT.

This clonotype occurred many times. The V and J genes are TRBV5-6 and TRBJ2-7; maybe TRBD1 (5 bases). CDR3 size: 14 residues. The V and J ends lost 1 base and 3 bases respectively, with 11 bases between them. The V gene's germline CDR1 is SGHDT and CDR2 YYEEEE. The CDR3 reads CASSLRTNRYEQYV. CDR3 DNA: TGTGCCAGCAGCTTGAGGACAAATCGCTACGAGCAGTACGTC.

On this clonotype itself: A much bigger clone sits one base away, suggesting this may be a read error. The chain carries TRBV30 and TRBJ2-3; D unclear. V dropped 4 bases and J dropped 7 bases, with 12 bases sitting between them. The CDR3 consists of 12 residues. In germline, CDR1 is GTSNPN, CDR2 SVGIG (reference sequence). The CDR3, as DNA: TGTGCCTGGAAGGACCTGTCCCATACGCAGTATTTT. Translating gives CAWKDLSHTQYF.

Of note for this clonotype: As the CDR3 is not closed by the conserved phenylalanine or tryptophan, this likely results from a read error. V is TRBV5-1 and J is TRBJ2-7, with D possibly being TRBD2 (6 bases). The CDR3 is 13 residues long. Per germline, CDR1 SGHRS and CDR2 YFSETQ. The V and J ends lost 7 bases and 1 base respectively, with 12 bases between them. The CDR3 DNA follows: TGCGCCAGCGCGGGGCAGGAGTCCTACGAGCAGTACCTC. Protein: CASAGQESYEQYL.

The rearrangement joins TRBV19 to TRBJ1-2, with a tentative D call TRBD1 (6 bases). In germline, CDR1 is LNHDA, CDR2 SQIVND (reference sequence). V was trimmed by 3 bases and J by 3 bases, leaving 20 bases between them. CDR3 length equals 17 residues. This CDR3 is CASSIATGGGGYYGYTF. The CDR3 DNA reads as TGTGCCAGTAGTATTGCGACAGGTGGTGGAGGGTACTATGGCTACACCTTC. Drawing the rest from reference TRBV19 and TRBJ1-2, the complete variable domain is DGGITQSPKYLFRKEGQNVTLSCEQNLNHDAMYWYRQDPGQGLRLIYYSQIVNDFQKGDIAEGYSVSREKKESFPLTVTSAQKNPTAFYLCASSIATGGGGYYGYTFGSGTRLTVV.

This clonotype came up many times. This rearrangement joins TRBV30 to TRBJ1-5, with D possibly matching TRBD1 (5 bases). Germline CDR1 reads GTSNPN; CDR2 reads SVGIG (reference sequence). V was clipped by 2 bases and J by 6 bases, with 17 bases between them. This CDR3 comprises 15 residues. CDR3 coding DNA: TGTGCCTGGAGTTCAAGGGGAAGGACGGGTCAGCCCCAGCATTTT. It translates to CAWSSRGRTGQPQHF.